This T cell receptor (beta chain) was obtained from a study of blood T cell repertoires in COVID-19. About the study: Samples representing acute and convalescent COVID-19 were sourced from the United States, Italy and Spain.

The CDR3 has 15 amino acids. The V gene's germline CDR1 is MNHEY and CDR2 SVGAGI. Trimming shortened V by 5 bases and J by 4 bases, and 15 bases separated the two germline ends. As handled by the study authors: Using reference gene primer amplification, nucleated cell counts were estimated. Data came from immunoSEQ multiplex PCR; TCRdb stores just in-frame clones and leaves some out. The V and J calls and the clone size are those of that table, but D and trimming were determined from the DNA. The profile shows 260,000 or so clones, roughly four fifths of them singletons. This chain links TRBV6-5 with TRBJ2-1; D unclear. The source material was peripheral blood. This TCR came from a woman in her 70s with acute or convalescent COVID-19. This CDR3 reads CASSLRRVSYNEQFF. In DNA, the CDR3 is TGTGCCAGCAGTCTACGTCGTGTTAGTTACAATGAGCAGTTCTTC.